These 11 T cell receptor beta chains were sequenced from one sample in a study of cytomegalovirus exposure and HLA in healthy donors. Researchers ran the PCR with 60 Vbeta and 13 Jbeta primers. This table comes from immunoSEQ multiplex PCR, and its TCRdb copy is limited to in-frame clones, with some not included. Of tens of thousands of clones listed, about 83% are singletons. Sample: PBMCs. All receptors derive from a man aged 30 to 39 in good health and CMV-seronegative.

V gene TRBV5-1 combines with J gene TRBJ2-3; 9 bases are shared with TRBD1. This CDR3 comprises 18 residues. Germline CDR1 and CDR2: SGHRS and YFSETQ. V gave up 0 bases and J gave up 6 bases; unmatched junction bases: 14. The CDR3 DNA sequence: TGCGCCAGCAGCTTGGTGGGGACAGGGAGCCCCCCGAGGGATACGCAGTATTTT. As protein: CASSLVGTGSPPRDTQYF.

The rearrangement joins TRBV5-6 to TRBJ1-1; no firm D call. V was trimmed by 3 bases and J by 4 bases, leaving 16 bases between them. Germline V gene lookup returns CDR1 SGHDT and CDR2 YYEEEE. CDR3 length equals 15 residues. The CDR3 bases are TGTGCCAGCAGCTCCTTGATGGCGGTGAGCACTGAAGCTTTCTTT. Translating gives CASSSLMAVSTEAFF.

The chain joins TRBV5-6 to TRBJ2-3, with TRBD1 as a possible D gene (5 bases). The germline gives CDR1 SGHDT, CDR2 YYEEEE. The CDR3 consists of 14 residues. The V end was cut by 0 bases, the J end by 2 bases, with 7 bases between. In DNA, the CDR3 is TGTGCCAGCAGCTTGGGACAGCTCACAGATACGCAGTATTTT. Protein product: CASSLGQLTDTQYF.

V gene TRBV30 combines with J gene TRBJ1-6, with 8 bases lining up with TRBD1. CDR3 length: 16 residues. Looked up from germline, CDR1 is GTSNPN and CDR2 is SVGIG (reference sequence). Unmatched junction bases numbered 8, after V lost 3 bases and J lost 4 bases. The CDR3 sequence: CAWRAWDRPYNSPLHF. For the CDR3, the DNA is TGTGCCTGGAGAGCCTGGGACAGGCCGTATAATTCACCCCTCCACTTT.

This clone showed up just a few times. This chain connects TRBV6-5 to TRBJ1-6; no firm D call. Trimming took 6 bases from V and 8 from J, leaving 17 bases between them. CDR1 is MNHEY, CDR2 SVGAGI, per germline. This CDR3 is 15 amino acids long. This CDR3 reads CASRNREAVDSPLHF. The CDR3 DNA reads TGTGCCAGCAGAAACCGGGAAGCTGTGGATTCACCCCTCCACTTT.

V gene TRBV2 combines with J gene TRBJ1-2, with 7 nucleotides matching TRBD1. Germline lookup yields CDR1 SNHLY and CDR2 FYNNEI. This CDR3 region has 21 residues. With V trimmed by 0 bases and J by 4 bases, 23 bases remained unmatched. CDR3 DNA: TGTGCCAGCAGTGAAGCCCGGACAGGCCCCTTTTTTCCCTTCGGCGCCTATGGCTACACCTTC. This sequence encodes CASSEARTGPFFPFGAYGYTF.

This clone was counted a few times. As DNA, the CDR3 is TGTGCCAGCAAGACACAGGGGCTGGATTCACCCCTCCACTTT. Protein: CASKTQGLDSPLHF. This rearrangement joins TRBV6-6 to TRBJ1-6; 7 nucleotides align to TRBD1. CDR3 length: 14 residues. Losses at the gene ends were 7 bases for V and 8 bases for J; bases not matched to a gene: 8. Germline loops: CDR1 MNHNY, CDR2 SVGAGI (reference sequence).

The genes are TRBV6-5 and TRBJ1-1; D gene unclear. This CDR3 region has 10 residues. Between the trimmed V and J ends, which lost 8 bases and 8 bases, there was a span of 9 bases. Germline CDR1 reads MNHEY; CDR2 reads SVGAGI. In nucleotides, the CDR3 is TGTGCCAGCGGGGAGGCGGAAGCTTTCTTT. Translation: CASGEAEAFF.

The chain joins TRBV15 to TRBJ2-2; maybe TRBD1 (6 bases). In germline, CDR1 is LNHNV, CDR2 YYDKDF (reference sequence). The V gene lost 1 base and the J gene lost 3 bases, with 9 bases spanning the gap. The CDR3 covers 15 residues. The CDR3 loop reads CATSRGNRDTGELFF. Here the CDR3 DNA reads TGTGCCACCAGCAGAGGTAACAGGGACACCGGGGAGCTGTTTTTT.

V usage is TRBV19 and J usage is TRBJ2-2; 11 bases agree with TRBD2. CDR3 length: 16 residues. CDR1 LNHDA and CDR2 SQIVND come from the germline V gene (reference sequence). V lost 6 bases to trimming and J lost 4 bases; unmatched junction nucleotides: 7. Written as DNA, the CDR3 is TGTGCCAGTAGAGCGAGTAGCGGGAGGGGCACCGGGGAGCTGTTTTTT. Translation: CASRASSGRGTGELFF.

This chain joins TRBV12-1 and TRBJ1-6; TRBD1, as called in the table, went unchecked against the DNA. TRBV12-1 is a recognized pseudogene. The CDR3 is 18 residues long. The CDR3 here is CASTVPPDRANYNSPLHF. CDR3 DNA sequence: TGTGCCAGCACCGTCCCGCCTGACAGGGCCAACTATAATTCACCCCTCCACTTT.